The 7 T cell receptor beta chains below come from one sample, sequenced in a study of identical twins. Using its own MiXCR run on the 5' RACE reads, TCRdb lists one record per CDR3 protein. This repertoire shows 570,000 or so distinct CDR3 sequences, 7.5% to 10% found once; its top ten account for 3%. This sample also appeared in a second study, on yellow fever vaccine responses in identical twins.

Sequencing input: PBMCs. All receptors derive from a woman under 30 in good health.

The rearrangement joins TRBV20-1 to TRBJ1-1; no firm D call. CDR3 length equals 13 residues. The germline CDR1 and CDR2 sequences are DFQATT and SNEGSKA (reference sequence). The V and J ends lost 4 bases and 4 bases respectively, with 13 bases between them. CDR3 sequence: CSAKNLAGTEAFF. As DNA, the CDR3 is TGCAGTGCTAAGAATCTCGCCGGCACTGAAGCTTTCTTT.

This clonotype was seen at least ten times. The genes are TRBV5-1 and TRBJ2-1; TRBD2 matches 13 bases. With 4 bases clipped from V and 4 bases from J, the junction kept 11 bases outside the gene matches. CDR1 is SGHRS, CDR2 YFSETQ, per germline. This CDR3 has 18 residues. The DNA of the CDR3 is TGCGCCAGCAGCCCTCGGACTAGCGGGGGACCCAGATACAATGAGCAGTTCTTC. Its translation: CASSPRTSGGPRYNEQFF. Using reference TRBV5-1 and TRBJ2-1 for the parts outside the CDR3, the full variable domain is KAGVTQTPRYLIKTRGQQVTLSCSPISGHRSVSWYQQTPGQGLQFLFEYFSETQRNKGNFPGRFSGRQFSNSRSEMNVSTLELGDSALYLCASSPRTSGGPRYNEQFFGPGTRLTVL.

The table lists this clonotype with many counts. The V and J genes are TRBV12-3 or TRBV12-4 and TRBJ2-1; the D gene is possibly TRBD1 (8 bases). The CDR3 has 16 amino acids. V was pared by 6 bases and J by 9 bases, with 24 bases between. CDR3 nucleotides: TGTGCCAGCAGCCCACACCCGAACAGGGGGGGTACTGAGCAGTTCTTC. Translating it yields CASSPHPNRGGTEQFF.

This clonotype has only a few counts. The gene calls are TRBV3-1 and TRBJ2-7, with 11 bases aligning to TRBD2. Germline-derived CDR1 and CDR2 are LGHDT and YNNKEL (reference sequence). This CDR3 is 15 amino acids long. Losses at the gene ends were 3 bases for V and 4 bases for J; bases not matched to a gene: 5. For the CDR3, the DNA is TGTGCCAGCAGCCATCCCACTAGCGGGAGTTACGAGCAGTACTTC. Translation gives CASSHPTSGSYEQYF.

This clonotype was seen at least ten times. This sequence joins TRBV12-3 or TRBV12-4 and TRBJ2-2, with D perhaps matching TRBD1 (5 bases). This CDR3 spans 14 amino acids. V lost 6 bases and J lost 0, with 8 bases in between. CDR3 sequence: CASRGPPNTGELFF. The CDR3, as DNA: TGTGCCAGCAGGGGGCCTCCGAACACCGGGGAGCTGTTTTTT.

J is TRBJ1-5 and V is TRBV4-1; D is possibly TRBD1 (5 bases). CDR3 length equals 16 residues. Germline loops: CDR1 MGHRA, CDR2 YSYEKL. Trimming left V 2 bases short and J 0 bases short, with 11 bases between. CDR3 protein: CASSQPGGGSNQPQHF. The CDR3 nucleotides are TGCGCCAGCAGCCAACCCGGGGGTGGTAGCAATCAGCCCCAGCATTTT.

This clonotype was counted ten times or more. V usage is TRBV20-1 and J usage is TRBJ1-6; D remains unclear. V lost 1 base and J 5 bases, leaving 9 bases between the germline ends. The V gene's germline CDR1 is DFQATT and CDR2 SNEGSKA (reference sequence). The CDR3 sequence is 14 residues long. As DNA, the CDR3 is TGCAGTGCTAGAGGGAGGGAAGATAATTCACCCCTCCACTTT. Translated, it gives CSARGREDNSPLHF.